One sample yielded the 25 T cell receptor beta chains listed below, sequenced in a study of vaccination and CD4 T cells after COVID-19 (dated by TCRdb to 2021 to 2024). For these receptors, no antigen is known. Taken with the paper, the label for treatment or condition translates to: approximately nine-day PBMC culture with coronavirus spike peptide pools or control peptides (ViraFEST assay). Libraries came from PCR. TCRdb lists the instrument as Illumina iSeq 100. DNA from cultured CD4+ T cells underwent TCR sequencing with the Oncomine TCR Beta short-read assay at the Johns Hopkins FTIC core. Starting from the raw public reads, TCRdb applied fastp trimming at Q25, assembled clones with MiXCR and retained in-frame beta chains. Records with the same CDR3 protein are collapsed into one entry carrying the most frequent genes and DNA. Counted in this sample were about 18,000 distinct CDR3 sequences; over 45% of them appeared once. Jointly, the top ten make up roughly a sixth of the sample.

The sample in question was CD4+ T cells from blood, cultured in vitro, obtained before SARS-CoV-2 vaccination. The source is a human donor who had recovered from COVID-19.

This chain's CDR3 is CASSVGSFSTDTQYF. CDR3 nucleotides: TGTGCCAGCAGCGTGGGATCGTTTAGCACAGATACGCAGTATTTT. V is TRBV9 and J is TRBJ2-3; unclear D gene. Germline V gives CDR1 SGDLS, CDR2 YYNGEE. The CDR3 covers 15 residues. Between the trimmed V and J ends, which lost 2 bases and 0 bases, there was a span of 10 bases. The whole variable domain, filled in from reference TRBV9 and TRBJ2-3, reads DSGVTQTPKHLITATGQRVTLRCSPRSGDLSVYWYQQSLDQGLQFLIQYYNGEERAKGNILERFSAQQFPDLHSELNLSSLELGDSALYFCASSVGSFSTDTQYFGPGTRLTVL.

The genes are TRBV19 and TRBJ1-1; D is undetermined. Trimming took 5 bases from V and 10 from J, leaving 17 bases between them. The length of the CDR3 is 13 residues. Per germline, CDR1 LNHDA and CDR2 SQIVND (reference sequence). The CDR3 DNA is TGTGCCAGTAGTGCCTTCGGACTTGTTGGAGCTTTCTTT. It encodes CASSAFGLVGAFF.

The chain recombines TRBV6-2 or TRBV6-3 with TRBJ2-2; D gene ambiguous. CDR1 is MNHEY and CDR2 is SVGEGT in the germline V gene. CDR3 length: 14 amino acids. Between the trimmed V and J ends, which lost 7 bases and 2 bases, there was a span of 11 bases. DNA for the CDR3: TGTGCCAGCACCGAACGCCTAAACACCGGGGAGCTGTTTTTT. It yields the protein CASTERLNTGELFF.

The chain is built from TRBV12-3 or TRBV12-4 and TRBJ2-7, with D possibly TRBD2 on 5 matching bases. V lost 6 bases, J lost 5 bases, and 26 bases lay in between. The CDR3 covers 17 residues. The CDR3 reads CASSPRSPGLGMDEQYF. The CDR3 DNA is TGTGCCAGCAGCCCACGATCTCCAGGACTGGGGATGGACGAGCAGTACTTC.

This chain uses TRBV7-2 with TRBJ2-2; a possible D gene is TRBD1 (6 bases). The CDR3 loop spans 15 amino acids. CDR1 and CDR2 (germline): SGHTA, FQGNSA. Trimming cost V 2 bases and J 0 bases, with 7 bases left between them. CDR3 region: CASSLRQANTGELFF. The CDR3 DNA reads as TGTGCCAGCAGCTTAAGACAGGCGAACACCGGGGAGCTGTTTTTT. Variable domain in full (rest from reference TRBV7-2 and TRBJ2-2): GAGVSQSPSNKVTEKGKDVELRCDPISGHTALYWYRQSLGQGLEFLIYFQGNSAPDKSGLPSDRFSAERTGGSVSTLTIQRTQQEDSAVYLCASSLRQANTGELFFGEGSRLTVL.

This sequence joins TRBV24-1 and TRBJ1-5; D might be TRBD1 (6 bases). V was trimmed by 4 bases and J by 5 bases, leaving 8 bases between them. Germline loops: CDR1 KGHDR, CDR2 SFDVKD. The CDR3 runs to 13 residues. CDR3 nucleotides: TGTGCCACCAGTGACAGGGGCTATCAGCCCCAGCATTTT. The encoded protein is CATSDRGYQPQHF.

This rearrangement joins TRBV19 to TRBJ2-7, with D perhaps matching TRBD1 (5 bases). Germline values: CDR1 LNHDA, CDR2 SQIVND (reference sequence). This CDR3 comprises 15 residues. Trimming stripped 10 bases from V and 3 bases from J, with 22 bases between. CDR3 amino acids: CATKAPGRVGYEQYF. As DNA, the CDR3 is TGTGCCACTAAGGCCCCTGGCAGGGTGGGCTACGAGCAGTACTTC.

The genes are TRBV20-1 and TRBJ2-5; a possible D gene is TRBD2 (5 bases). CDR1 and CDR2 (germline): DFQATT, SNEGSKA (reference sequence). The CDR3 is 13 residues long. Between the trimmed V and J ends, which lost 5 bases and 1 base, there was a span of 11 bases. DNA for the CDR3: TGCAGTGCTTTACGGGATCCCCAAGAGACCCAGTACTTC. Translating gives CSALRDPQETQYF.

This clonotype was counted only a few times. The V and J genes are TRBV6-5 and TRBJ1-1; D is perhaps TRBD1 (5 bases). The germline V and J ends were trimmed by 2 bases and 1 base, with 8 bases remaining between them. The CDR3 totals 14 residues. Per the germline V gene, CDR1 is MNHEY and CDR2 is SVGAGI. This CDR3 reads CASSYLGGNTEAFF. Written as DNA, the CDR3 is TGTGCCAGCAGTTACCTCGGGGGGAACACTGAAGCTTTCTTT.

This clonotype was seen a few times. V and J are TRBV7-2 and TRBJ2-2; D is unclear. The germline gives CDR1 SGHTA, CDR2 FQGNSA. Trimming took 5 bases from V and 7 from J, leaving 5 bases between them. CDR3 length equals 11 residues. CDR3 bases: TGTGCCAGCAGCCGTAGCGGGGAGCTGTTTTTT. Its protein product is CASSRSGELFF.

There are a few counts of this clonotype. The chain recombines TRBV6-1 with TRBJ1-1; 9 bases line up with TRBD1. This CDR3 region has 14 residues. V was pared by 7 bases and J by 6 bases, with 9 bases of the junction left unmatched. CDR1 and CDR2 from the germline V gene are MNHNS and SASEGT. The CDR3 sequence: CASTRRRQGAEAFF. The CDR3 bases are TGTGCCAGCACCCGTCGACGACAGGGGGCTGAAGCTTTCTTT.

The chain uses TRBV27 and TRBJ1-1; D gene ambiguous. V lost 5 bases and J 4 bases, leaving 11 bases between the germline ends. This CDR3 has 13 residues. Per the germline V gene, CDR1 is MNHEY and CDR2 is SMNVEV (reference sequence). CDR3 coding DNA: TGTGCCAGCAGTCGCCCCCAGAGCACTGAAGCTTTCTTT. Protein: CASSRPQSTEAFF.

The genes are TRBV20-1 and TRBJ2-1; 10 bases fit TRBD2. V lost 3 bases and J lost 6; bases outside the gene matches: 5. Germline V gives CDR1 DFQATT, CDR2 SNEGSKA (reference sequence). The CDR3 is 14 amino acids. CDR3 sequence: CSASRLAGANEQFF. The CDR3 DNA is TGCAGTGCTAGTCGTCTAGCGGGAGCCAATGAGCAGTTCTTC.

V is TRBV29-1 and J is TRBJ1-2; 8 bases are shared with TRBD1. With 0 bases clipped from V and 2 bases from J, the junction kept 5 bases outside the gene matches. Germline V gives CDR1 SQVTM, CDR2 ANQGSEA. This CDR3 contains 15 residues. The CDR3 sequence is CSVEDRGDRNYGYTF. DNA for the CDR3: TGCAGCGTTGAAGATCGCGGGGACAGGAACTATGGCTACACCTTC.

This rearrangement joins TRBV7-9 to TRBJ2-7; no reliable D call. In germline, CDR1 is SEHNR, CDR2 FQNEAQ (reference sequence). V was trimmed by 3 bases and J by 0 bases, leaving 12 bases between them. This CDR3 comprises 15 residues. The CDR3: CASSFSRAVSYEQYF. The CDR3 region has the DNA TGTGCCAGCAGCTTTAGTAGGGCGGTCTCCTACGAGCAGTACTTC.

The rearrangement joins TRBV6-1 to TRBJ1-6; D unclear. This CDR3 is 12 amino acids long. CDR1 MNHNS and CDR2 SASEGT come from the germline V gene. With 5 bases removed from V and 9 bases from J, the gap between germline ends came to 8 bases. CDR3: CASSPEGSPLHF. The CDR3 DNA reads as TGTGCCAGCAGTCCCGAGGGTTCACCCCTCCACTTT.

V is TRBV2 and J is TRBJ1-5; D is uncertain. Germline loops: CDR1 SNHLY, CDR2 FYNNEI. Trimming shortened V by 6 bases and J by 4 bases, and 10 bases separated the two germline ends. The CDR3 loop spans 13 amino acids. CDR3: CASRKGGNQPQHF. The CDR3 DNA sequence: TGTGCCAGCAGGAAGGGAGGGAATCAGCCCCAGCATTTT.

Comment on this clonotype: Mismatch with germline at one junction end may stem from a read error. In nucleotides, the CDR3 is TGTGCCACCCGTCCCGGAGCCGGCTCCCACGAGCAGTACTTC. Its protein is CATRPGAGSHEQYF. This sequence joins TRBV6-1 and TRBJ2-7, with D unresolved. Germline CDR1 is MNHNS and CDR2 is SASEGT. This CDR3 comprises 14 residues.

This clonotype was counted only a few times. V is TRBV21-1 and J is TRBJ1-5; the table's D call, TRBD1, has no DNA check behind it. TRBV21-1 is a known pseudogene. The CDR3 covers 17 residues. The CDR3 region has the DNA TGTGCCAGCAGCCAACCCACGGGGGCGAAAAGCAATCAGCCCCAGCATTTT. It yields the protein CASSQPTGAKSNQPQHF.

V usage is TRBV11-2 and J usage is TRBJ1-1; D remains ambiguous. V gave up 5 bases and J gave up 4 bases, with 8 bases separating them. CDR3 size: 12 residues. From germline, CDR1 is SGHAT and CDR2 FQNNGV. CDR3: CASSPGFTEAFF. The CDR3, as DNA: TGTGCCAGCAGCCCGGGGTTCACTGAAGCTTTCTTT.

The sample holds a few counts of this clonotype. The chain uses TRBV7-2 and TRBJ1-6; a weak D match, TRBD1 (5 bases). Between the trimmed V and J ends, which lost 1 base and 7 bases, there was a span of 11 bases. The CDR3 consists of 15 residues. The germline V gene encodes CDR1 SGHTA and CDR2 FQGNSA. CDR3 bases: TGTGCCAGCAGCTTAGTGCATGGGGCCAATTCACCCCTCCACTTT. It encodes CASSLVHGANSPLHF.

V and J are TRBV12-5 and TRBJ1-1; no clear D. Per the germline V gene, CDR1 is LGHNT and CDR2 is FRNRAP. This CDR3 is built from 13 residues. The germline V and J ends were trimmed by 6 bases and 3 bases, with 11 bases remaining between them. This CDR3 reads CASGPPTYTEAFF. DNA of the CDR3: TGTGCTAGTGGCCCCCCCACGTACACTGAAGCTTTCTTT.

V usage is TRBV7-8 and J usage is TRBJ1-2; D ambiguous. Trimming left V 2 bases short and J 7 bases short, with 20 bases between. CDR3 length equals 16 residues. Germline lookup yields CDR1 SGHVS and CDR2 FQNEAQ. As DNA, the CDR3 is TGTGCCAGCAGCTTAAGTGAAGTGGCTGCCCACAGTGGCTACACCTTC. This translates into CASSLSEVAAHSGYTF.

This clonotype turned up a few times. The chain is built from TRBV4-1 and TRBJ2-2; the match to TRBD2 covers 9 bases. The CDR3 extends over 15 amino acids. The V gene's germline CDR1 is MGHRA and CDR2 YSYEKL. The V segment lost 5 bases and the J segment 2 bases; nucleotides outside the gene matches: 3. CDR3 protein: CASSLAGANTGELFF. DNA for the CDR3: TGCGCCAGCAGCTTAGCGGGGGCCAACACCGGGGAGCTGTTTTTT.

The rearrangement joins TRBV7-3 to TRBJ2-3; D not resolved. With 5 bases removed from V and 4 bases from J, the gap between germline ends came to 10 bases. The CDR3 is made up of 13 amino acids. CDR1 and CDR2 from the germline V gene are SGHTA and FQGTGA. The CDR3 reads CASSTIVADTQYF. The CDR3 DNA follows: TGTGCCAGCAGCACTATTGTCGCAGATACGCAGTATTTT.